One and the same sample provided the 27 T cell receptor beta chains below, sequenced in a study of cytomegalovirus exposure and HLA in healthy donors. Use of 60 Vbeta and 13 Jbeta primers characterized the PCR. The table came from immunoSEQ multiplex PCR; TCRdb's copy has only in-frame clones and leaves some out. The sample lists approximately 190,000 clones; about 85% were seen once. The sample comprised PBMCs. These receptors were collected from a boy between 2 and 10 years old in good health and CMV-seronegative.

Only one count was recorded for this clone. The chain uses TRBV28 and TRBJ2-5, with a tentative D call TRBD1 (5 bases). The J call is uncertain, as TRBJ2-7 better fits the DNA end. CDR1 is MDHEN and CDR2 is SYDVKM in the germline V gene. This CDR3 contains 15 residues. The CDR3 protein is CASSTPGRAPYEQYF. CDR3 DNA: TGTGCCAGCAGCACCCCTGGCAGGGCACCCTACGAGCAGTACTTC.

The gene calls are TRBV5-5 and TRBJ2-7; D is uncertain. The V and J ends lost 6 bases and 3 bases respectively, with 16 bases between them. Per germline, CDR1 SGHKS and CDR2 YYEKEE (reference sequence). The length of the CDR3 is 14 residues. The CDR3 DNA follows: TGTGCCAGCACACCTCAGGATACGGTCTACGAGCAGTACTTC. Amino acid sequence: CASTPQDTVYEQYF. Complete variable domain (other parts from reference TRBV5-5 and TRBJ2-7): DAGVTQSPTHLIKTRGQQVTLRCSPISGHKSVSWYQQVLGQGPQFIFQYYEKEERGRGNFPDRFSARQFPNYSSELNVNALLLGDSALYLCASTPQDTVYEQYFGPGTRLTVT.

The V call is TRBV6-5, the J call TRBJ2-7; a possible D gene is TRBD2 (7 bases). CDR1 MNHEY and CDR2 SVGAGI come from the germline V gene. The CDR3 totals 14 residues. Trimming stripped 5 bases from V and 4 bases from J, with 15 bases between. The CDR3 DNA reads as TGTGCCAGCAGTGAGGGGGGAGGGGGATACGAGCAGTACTTC. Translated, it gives CASSEGGGGYEQYF.

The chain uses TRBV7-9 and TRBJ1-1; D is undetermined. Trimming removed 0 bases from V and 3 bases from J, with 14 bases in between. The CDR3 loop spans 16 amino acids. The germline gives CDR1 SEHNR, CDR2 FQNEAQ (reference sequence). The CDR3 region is CASSLAKEARDTEAFF. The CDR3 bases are TGTGCCAGCAGCTTAGCGAAGGAGGCGAGGGACACTGAAGCTTTCTTT.

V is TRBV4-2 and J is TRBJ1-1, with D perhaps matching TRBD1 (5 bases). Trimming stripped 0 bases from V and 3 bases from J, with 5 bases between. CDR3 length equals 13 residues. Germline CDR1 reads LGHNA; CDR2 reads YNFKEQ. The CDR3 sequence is CASSQDRDTEAFF. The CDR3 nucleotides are TGTGCCAGCAGCCAAGACAGGGACACTGAAGCTTTCTTT.

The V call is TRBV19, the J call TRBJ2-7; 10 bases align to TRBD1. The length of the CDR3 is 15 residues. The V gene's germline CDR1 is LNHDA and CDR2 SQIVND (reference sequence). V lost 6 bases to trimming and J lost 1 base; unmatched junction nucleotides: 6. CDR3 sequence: CASRSRDRGSYEQYF. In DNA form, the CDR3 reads TGTGCCAGTAGGAGCCGGGACAGGGGTTCCTACGAGCAGTACTTC.

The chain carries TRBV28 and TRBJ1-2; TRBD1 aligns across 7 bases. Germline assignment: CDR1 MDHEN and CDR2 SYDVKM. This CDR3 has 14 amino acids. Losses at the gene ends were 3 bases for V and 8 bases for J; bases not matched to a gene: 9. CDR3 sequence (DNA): TGTGCCAGCAGTTTGATACAGGGGTTCGACGGCTACACCTTC. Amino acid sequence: CASSLIQGFDGYTF.

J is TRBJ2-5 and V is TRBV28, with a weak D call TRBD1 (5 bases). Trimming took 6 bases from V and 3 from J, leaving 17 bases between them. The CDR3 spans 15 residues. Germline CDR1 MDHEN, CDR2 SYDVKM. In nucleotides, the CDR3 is TGTGCCAGCAGCGTCATCGGACAACGAAAAGAGACCCAGTACTTC. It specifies CASSVIGQRKETQYF.

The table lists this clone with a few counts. Here the CDR3 DNA reads TGTGCCAGCAGTTTAGGGACAGGGGGCAGGAAAACCGGGGAGCTGTTTTTT. Protein sequence: CASSLGTGGRKTGELFF. This rearrangement joins TRBV27 to TRBJ2-2; TRBD1 agrees at 12 bases. Germline lookup yields CDR1 MNHEY and CDR2 SMNVEV (reference sequence). There are 17 residues in the CDR3. The V and J ends lost 2 bases and 5 bases, in that order; junction bases with no gene match: 6.

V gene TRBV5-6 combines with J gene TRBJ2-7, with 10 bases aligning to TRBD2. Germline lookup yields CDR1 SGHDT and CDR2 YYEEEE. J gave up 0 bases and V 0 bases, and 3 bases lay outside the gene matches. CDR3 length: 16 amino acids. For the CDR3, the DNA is TGTGCCAGCAGCTTGGCAGCGGGGGGGAGCTCCTACGAGCAGTACTTC. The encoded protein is CASSLAAGGSSYEQYF. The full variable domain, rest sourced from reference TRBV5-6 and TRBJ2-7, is DAGVTQSPTHLIKTRGQQVTLRCSPKSGHDTVSWYQQALGQGPQFIFQYYEEEERQRGNFPDRFSGHQFPNYSSELNVNALLLGDSALYLCASSLAAGGSSYEQYFGPGTRLTVT.

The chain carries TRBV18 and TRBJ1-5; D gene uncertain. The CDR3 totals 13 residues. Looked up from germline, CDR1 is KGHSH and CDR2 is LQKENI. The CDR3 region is CASGQNSNQPQHF. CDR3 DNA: TGTGCAAGCGGCCAAAATAGCAATCAGCCCCAGCATTTT.

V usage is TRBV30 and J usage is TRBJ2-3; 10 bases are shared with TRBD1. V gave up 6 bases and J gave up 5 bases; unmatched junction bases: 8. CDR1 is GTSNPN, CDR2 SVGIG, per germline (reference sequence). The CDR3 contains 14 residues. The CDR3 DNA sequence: TGTGCCTGTCACGCCCGGGACAGGGGAGATACGCAGTATTTT. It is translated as CACHARDRGDTQYF.

The CDR3 reads CASNPSGWLAGAKNIQYF. CDR3 nucleotide sequence: TGTGCCAGCAACCCCTCCGGATGGCTAGCGGGGGCAAAAAACATTCAGTACTTC. The chain joins TRBV27 to TRBJ2-4, with 10 bases fitting TRBD2. V dropped 7 bases and J dropped 4; count of bases not matched to a gene: 16. In germline, CDR1 is MNHEY, CDR2 SMNVEV (reference sequence). This CDR3 is built from 18 residues.

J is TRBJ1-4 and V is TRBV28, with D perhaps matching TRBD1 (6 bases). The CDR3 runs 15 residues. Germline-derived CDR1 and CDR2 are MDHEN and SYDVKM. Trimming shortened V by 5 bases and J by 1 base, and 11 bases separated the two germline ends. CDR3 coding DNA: TGTGCCAGCAGTCTACAGGGTCTAACTAATGAAAAACTGTTTTTT. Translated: CASSLQGLTNEKLFF.

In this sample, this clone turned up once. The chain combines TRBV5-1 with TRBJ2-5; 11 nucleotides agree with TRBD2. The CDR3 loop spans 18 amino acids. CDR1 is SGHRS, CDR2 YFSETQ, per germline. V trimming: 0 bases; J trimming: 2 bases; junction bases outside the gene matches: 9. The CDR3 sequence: CASSLVRGLAEYQETQYF. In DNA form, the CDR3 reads TGCGCCAGCAGCTTGGTAAGGGGACTAGCGGAATATCAAGAGACCCAGTACTTC.

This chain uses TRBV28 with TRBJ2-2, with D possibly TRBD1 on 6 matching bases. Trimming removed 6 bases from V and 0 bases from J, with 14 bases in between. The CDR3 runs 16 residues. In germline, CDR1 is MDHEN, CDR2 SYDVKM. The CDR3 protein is CASRPGVRSNTGELFF. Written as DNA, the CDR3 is TGTGCCAGCAGGCCAGGGGTCAGATCGAACACCGGGGAGCTGTTTTTT.

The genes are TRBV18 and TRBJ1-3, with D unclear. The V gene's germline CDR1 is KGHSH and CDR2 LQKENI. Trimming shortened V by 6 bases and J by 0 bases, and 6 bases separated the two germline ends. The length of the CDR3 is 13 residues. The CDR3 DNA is TGTGCCAGCTCTCCTAGCTCTGGAAACACCATATATTTT. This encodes CASSPSSGNTIYF.

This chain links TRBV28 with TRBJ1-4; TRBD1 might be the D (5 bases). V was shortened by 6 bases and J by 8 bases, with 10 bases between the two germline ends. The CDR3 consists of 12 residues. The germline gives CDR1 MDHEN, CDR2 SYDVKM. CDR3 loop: CASRGVTEKLFF. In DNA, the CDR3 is TGTGCCAGCAGAGGGGTCACGGAAAAACTGTTTTTT.

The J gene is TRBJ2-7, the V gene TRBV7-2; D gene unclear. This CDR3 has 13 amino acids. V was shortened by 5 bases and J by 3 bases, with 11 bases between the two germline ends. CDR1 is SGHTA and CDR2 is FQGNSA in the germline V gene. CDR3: CASSPGLGYEQYF. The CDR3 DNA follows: TGTGCCAGCAGCCCAGGATTGGGCTACGAGCAGTACTTC.

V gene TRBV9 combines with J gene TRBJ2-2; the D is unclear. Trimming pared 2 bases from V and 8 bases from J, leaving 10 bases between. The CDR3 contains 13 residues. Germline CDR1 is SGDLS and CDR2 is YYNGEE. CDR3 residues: CASSVASSGELFF. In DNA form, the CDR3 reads TGTGCCAGCAGCGTGGCCAGTTCAGGGGAGCTGTTTTTT.

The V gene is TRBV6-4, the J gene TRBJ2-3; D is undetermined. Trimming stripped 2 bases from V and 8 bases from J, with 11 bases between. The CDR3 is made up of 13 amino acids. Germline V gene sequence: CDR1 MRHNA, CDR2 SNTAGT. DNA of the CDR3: TGTGCCAGCAGTGACATCGTAGAGGCTACGCAGTATTTT. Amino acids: CASSDIVEATQYF.

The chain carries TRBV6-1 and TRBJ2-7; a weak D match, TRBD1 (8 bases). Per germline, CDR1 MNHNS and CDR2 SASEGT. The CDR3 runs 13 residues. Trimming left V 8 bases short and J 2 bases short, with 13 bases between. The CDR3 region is CASRTGGAYEQYF. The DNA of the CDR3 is TGTGCCAGCCGTACAGGGGGGGCCTACGAGCAGTACTTC.

CDR3 region: CASSLERNYGYTF. The CDR3 coding sequence is TGTGCCAGCAGCTTGGAGCGCAACTATGGCTACACCTTC. The chain recombines TRBV5-5 with TRBJ1-2; D gene ambiguous. Germline CDR1 and CDR2: SGHKS and YYEKEE (reference sequence). V lost 0 bases and J lost 2, with 5 bases in between. CDR3 length: 13 residues.

The CDR3 coding sequence is TGCGCCAGCAGAGAGGAGGGGTTGCCCGTTTCCCCCCTCCACTTT. Protein sequence: CASREEGLPVSPLHF. The gene calls are TRBV5-1 and TRBJ1-6, with a tentative D call TRBD1 (5 bases). Germline CDR1 reads SGHRS; CDR2 reads YFSETQ. The CDR3 sequence is 15 residues long. V shed 5 bases and J shed 13 bases, with 22 bases lying between them.

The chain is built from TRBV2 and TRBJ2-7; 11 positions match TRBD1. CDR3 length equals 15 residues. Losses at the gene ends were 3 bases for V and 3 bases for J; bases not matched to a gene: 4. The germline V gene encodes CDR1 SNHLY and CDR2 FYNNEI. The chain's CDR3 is CASSDRDRGIYEQYF. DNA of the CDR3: TGTGCCAGCAGTGACAGGGACAGGGGGATCTACGAGCAGTACTTC.

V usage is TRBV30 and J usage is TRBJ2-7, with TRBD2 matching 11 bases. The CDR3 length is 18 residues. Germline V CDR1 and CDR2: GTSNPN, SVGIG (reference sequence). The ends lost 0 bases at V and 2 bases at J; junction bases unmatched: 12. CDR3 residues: CAWSVSSGRISGTYEQYF. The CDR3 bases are TGTGCCTGGAGTGTTTCTAGCGGGAGGATATCGGGTACCTACGAGCAGTACTTC.

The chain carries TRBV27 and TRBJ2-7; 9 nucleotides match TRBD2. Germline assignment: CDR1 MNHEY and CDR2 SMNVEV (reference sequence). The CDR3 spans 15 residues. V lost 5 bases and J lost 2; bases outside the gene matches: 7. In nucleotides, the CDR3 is TGTGCCAGCAGTAGGTCAGCGGGAGGAACCTACGAGCAGTACTTC. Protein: CASSRSAGGTYEQYF.